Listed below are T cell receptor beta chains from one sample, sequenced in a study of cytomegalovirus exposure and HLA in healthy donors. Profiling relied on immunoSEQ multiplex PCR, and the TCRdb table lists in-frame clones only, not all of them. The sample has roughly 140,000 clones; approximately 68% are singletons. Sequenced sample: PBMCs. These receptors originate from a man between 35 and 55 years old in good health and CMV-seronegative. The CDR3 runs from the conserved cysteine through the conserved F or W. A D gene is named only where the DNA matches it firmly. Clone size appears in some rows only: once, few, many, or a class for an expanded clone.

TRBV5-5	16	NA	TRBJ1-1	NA	CASSLAPLELNTEAFF	TGTGCCAGCAGCTTGGCCCCCCTAGAACTAAACACTGAAGCTTTCTTT
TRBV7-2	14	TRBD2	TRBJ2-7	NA	CASSLGLAVSEQYF	TGTGCCAGCAGCTTAGGACTAGCTGTGAGCGAGCAGTACTTC
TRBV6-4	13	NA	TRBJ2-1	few	CASSDSQYNEQFF	TGTGCCAGCAGTGACTCACAATACAATGAGCAGTTCTTC
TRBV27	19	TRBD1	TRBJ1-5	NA	CASSLSYGTGVYSNQPQHF	TGTGCCAGCAGTTTATCGTACGGGACAGGGGTATATAGCAATCAGCCCCAGCATTTT
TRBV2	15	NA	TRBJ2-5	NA	CASSEARADQETQYF	TGTGCCAGCAGTGAAGCGCGAGCCGACCAAGAGACCCAGTACTTC
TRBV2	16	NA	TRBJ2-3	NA	CASSENPFTSTDTQYF	TGTGCCAGCAGTGAAAACCCGTTTACTAGCACAGATACGCAGTATTTT
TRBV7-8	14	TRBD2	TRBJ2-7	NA	CASSLASGGSEQYF	TGTGCCAGCAGCTTAGCTAGCGGGGGTAGCGAGCAGTACTTC
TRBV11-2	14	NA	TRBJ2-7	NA	CASSLGGRSYEQYF	TGTGCCAGCAGCTTAGGCGGCAGATCCTACGAGCAGTACTTC
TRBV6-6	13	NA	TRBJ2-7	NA	CASSPRSTYEQYF	TGTGCCAGCAGTCCTAGGAGTACCTACGAGCAGTACTTC
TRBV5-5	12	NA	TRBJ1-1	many	CASSPRSTEAFF	TGTGCCAGCAGCCCCCGGAGCACTGAAGCTTTCTTT
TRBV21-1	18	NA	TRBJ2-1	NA	CASTLSSTGGVSYNEQFF	TGTGCCAGCACCCTAAGCTCAACGGGAGGAGTTTCCTACAATGAGCAGTTCTTC
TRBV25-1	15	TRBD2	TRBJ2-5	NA	CASSEYASGVETQYF	TGTGCCAGCAGTGAATACGCCAGCGGGGTCGAGACCCAGTACTTC
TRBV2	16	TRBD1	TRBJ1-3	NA	CASSERTGVSGNTIYF	TGTGCCAGCAGTGAAAGGACAGGGGTGTCTGGAAACACCATATATTTT
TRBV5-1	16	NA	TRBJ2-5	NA	CASSLGTGFGGETQYF	TGCGCCAGCAGCTTGGGGACAGGATTTGGGGGGGAGACCCAGTACTTC
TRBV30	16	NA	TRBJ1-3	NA	CAWSAPTDFSGNTIYF	TGTGCCTGGAGCGCCCCGACAGACTTTTCTGGAAACACCATATATTTT
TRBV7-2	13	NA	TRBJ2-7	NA	CASSSQGSREQYF	TGTGCCAGCAGCTCTCAGGGGAGCCGCGAGCAGTACTTC
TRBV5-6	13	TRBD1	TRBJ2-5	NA	CASSTGGRETQYF	TGTGCCAGCAGCACAGGGGGAAGAGAGACCCAGTACTTC
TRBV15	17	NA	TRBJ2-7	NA	CATSAQKGRDLSYEQYF	TGTGCCACCAGCGCACAAAAGGGGCGGGACCTCTCCTACGAGCAGTACTTC
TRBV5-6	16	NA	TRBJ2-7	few	CASSFRFRLRSYEQYF	TGTGCCAGCAGCTTCCGGTTTCGGTTGAGGTCCTACGAGCAGTACTTC
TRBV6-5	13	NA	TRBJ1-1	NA	CASSSQVNTEAFF	TGTGCCAGCAGTTCCCAGGTGAACACTGAAGCTTTCTTT
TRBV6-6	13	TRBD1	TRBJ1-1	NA	CASNEDRVSRAFF	TGTGCCAGCAACGAAGACAGGGTGAGTCGAGCTTTCTTT
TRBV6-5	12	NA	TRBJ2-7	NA	CASTNRLSEQYF	TGTGCCAGCACTAACAGGCTTTCCGAGCAGTACTTC
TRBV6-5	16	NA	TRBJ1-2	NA	CASSYSAAGTFYGYTF	TGTGCCAGCAGTTACTCTGCGGCGGGGACGTTCTATGGCTACACCTTC
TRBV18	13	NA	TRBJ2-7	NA	CASSPSKGVEQYF	TGTGCCAGCTCACCGTCGAAGGGGGTCGAGCAGTACTTC
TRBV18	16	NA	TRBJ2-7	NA	CASSPPSGLSSYEQYF	TGTGCCAGCTCACCACCATCAGGGCTGAGCTCCTACGAGCAGTACTTC
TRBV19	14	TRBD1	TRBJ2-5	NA	CASSIRTGEETQYF	TGTGCCAGTAGTATTCGGACAGGAGAAGAGACCCAGTACTTC
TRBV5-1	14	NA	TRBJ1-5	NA	CASSLGTGNQPQNF	TGCGCCAGCAGCTTGGGGACGGGGAATCAGCCCCAGAATTTT
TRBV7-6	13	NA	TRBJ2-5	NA	CASSKNPSQTQYF	TGTGCCAGCAGTAAAAATCCGAGTCAGACCCAGTACTTC
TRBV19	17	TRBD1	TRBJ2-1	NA	CASSPKRDRSFYNEQFF	TGTGCCAGTAGTCCAAAAAGGGACAGGTCGTTCTACAATGAGCAGTTCTTC
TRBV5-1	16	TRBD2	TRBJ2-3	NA	CASSLGLAGHTDTQYF	TGCGCCAGCAGCTTGGGGCTAGCGGGGCACACAGATACGCAGTATTTT
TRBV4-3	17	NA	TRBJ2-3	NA	CASSQDLGGLSTDTQYF	TGCGCCAGCAGCCAAGATCTTGGGGGACTGAGCACAGATACGCAGTATTTT
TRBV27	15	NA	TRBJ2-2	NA	CASSLRQGGTGELFF	TGTGCCAGCAGTTTACGGCAGGGGGGCACCGGGGAGCTGTTTTTT
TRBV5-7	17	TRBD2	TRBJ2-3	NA	CASSRSWSGGFTDTQYF	TGTGCCAGCAGCCGATCCTGGAGCGGGGGGTTCACAGATACGCAGTATTTT
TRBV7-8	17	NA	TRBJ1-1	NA	CASSLRRGVATNTEAFF	TGTGCCAGCAGCTTAAGGCGCGGGGTTGCGACGAACACTGAAGCTTTCTTT
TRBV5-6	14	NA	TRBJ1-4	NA	CASNTGPPGEKLFF	TGTGCCAGCAACACGGGTCCCCCAGGGGAAAAACTGTTTTTT
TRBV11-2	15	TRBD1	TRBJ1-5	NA	CASSLAGQGNQPQHF	TGTGCCAGCAGCTTAGCGGGACAGGGTAATCAGCCCCAGCATTTT
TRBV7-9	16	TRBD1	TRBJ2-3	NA	CASSLEYRGRTDTQYF	TGTGCCAGCAGCTTAGAGTACAGGGGGCGGACAGATACGCAGTATTTT
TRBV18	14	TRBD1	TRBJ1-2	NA	CASSVGQGGDGYTF	TGTGCCAGCTCAGTCGGACAGGGAGGCGATGGCTACACCTTC
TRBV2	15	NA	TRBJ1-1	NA	CASSEAGMVVGRGYF	TGTGCCAGCAGTGAAGCGGGAATGGTAGTAGGCAGGGGTTACTTT
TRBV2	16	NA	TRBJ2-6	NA	CASSEMMSSGANVLTF	TGTGCCAGCAGTGAAATGATGAGCTCTGGGGCCAACGTCCTGACTTTC
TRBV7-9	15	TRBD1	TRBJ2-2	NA	CASTPAGGRTGELFF	TGTGCCAGCACACCGGCAGGGGGCCGCACCGGGGAGCTGTTTTTT
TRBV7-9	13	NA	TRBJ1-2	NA	CAAGGTQNYGYTF	TGTGCCGCCGGGGGGACTCAAAACTATGGCTACACCTTC
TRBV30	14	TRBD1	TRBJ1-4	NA	CAFDPGTGEEKLFF	TGTGCCTTCGATCCCGGGACAGGGGAGGAAAAACTGTTTTTT
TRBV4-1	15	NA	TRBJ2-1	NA	CASSQALQENNEQFF	TGCGCCAGCAGCCAAGCCCTACAGGAGAACAATGAGCAGTTCTTC
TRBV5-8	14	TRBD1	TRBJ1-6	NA	CASSPDRSDSPLHF	TGTGCCAGCAGTCCGGACAGGTCGGATTCACCCCTCCACTTT
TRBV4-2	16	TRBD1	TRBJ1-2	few	CASSQDPLGQGYGYTF	TGTGCCAGCAGCCAAGATCCCCTCGGACAGGGCTATGGCTACACCTTC
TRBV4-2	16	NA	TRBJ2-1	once	CASSQDPRGSYNEQFF	TGTGCCAGCAGCCAAGATCCCAGGGGAAGTTACAATGAGCAGTTCTTC
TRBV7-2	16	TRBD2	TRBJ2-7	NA	CASSFGTSGRANEQYF	TGTGCCAGCAGCTTTGGGACTAGCGGGAGGGCCAACGAGCAGTACTTC
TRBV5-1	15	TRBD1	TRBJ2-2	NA	CASNGQGANTGELFF	TGCGCCAGCAACGGGCAGGGGGCGAACACCGGGGAGCTGTTTTTT
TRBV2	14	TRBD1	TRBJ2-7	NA	CASSQYRGNYEQYF	TGTGCCAGCAGTCAGTACAGGGGGAACTACGAGCAGTACTTC